These 10 T cell receptor beta chains share one sample of origin, sequenced in a study of T cells in Graves' hyperthyroidism and ophthalmopathy. Amplification of TCR beta CDR3 regions was performed using RNA transcripts as template. The TCR CDR3 was amplified in a first-round RT-PCR using the HTBI primer set. TCRdb redid the calling of the multiplex PCR reads with MiXCR, one entry per CDR3 protein. This table has 600,000 to 800,000 distinct CDR3 sequences, about a third appearing once. Sequenced: blood. The receptors shown here come from a woman aged 40 to 50 with Graves' hyperthyroidism.

This sequence joins TRBV29-1 and TRBJ2-1; D gene ambiguous. Between the trimmed V and J ends, which lost 3 bases and 9 bases, there was a span of 9 bases. The V gene's germline CDR1 is SQVTM and CDR2 ANQGSEA. This CDR3 region has 11 residues. The CDR3 loop is CSVDILLEQFF. The CDR3, as DNA: TGCAGCGTTGATATCTTGCTTGAGCAGTTCTTC.

This clonotype occurred a few times. V usage is TRBV7-8 and J usage is TRBJ2-7; D is perhaps TRBD2 (6 bases). V lost 3 bases and J lost 6, with 9 bases in between. Germline CDR1 reads SGHVS; CDR2 reads FQNEAQ. The CDR3 has 12 amino acids. CDR3 bases: TGTGCCAGCAGCTTCCCAGCGGGCGAGCAGTACTTC. Translating gives CASSFPAGEQYF. Combining the CDR3 with reference TRBV7-8 and TRBJ2-7 gives the whole variable domain GAGVSQSPRYKVAKRGQDVALRCDPISGHVSLFWYQQALGQGPEFLTYFQNEAQLDKSGLPSDRFFAERPEGSVSTLKIQRTQQEDSAVYLCASSFPAGEQYFGPGTRLTVT.

This chain connects TRBV6-2 or TRBV6-3 to TRBJ2-5; D uncertain. V lost 2 bases and J lost 5, with 9 bases in between. CDR1 is MNHEY, CDR2 SVGEGT, per germline. The CDR3 totals 13 residues. As DNA, the CDR3 is TGTGCCAGCAGTTACGTCTTCAAGGAGACCCAGTACTTC. This codes for CASSYVFKETQYF.

There are many counts of this clonotype. The chain recombines TRBV7-2 with TRBJ2-5; D not resolved. The V gene lost 5 bases and the J gene lost 3 bases, with 19 bases spanning the gap. Germline loops: CDR1 SGHTA, CDR2 FQGNSA. This CDR3 is built from 16 residues. This chain's CDR3 is CASSPNEPGLEETQYF. CDR3 sequence (DNA): TGTGCCAGCAGCCCAAACGAGCCTGGTCTTGAAGAGACCCAGTACTTC.

This clonotype appeared a few times. V gene TRBV12-3 or TRBV12-4 combines with J gene TRBJ1-3; tentatively, D is TRBD1 (5 bases). V lost 0 bases to trimming and J lost 0 bases, with 15 bases between them. This CDR3 is 18 amino acids long. The CDR3 bases are TGTGCCAGCAGTTTAGCAGCGGGGGGAACAATCTCTGGAAACACCATATATTTT. It is translated as CASSLAAGGTISGNTIYF.

As to this clonotype: Possible read error: a much larger clone is one base away. The rearrangement joins TRBV11-2 to TRBJ1-3; 10 nucleotides line up with TRBD1. The CDR3 consists of 15 residues. CDR1 and CDR2 (germline): SGHAT, FQNNGV. CDR3 region: CACSATGGTGNTIYF. In DNA, the CDR3 is TGTGCCTGCAGCGCGACAGGGGGCACTGGAAACACCATATATTTT.

This clonotype was seen repeatedly, ten times or more. This rearrangement joins TRBV7-6 to TRBJ2-7, with TRBD1 matching over 7 bases. This CDR3 is 15 amino acids long. V shed 3 bases, J shed 10 bases, and the junction held 15 bases outside the gene matches. Germline V gene data show CDR1 as SGHVS and CDR2 as FNYEAQ. CDR3 in DNA: TGTGCCAGCAGCTTGGGCCGGGACAGCAGTACGGAACAGTACTTC. Protein: CASSLGRDSSTEQYF.

The table lists this clonotype with a few counts. CDR3 protein: CASSNIQGNTEAFF. The CDR3 bases are TGTGCCAGCAGTAACATACAGGGGAACACTGAAGCTTTCTTT. The chain carries TRBV2 and TRBJ1-1; D is perhaps TRBD1 (6 bases). The V gene lost 5 bases and the J gene lost 1 base, with 11 bases spanning the gap. Germline CDR1 and CDR2: SNHLY and FYNNEI. The length of the CDR3 is 14 residues.

This clonotype was counted many times. V gene TRBV7-6 combines with J gene TRBJ1-1, with D tentatively TRBD1 (6 bases). The V end was cut by 5 bases, the J end by 4 bases, with 14 bases between. Germline CDR1 and CDR2: SGHVS and FNYEAQ. The CDR3 totals 14 residues. The CDR3 sequence: CASSPSGGGTEAFF. The CDR3, as DNA: TGTGCCAGCAGCCCCAGCGGAGGGGGCACTGAAGCTTTCTTT.

This clonotype has just a few counts. This chain uses TRBV20-1 with TRBJ1-2; D remains ambiguous. The V end lost 6 bases, the J end lost 7 bases, and 15 bases lay between the germline ends. The CDR3 contains 12 residues. The germline CDR1 and CDR2 sequences are DFQATT and SNEGSKA (reference sequence). The CDR3 loop is CSAPLVRVGYTF. The CDR3 nucleotides are TGCAGTGCGCCTCTGGTGAGGGTTGGCTACACCTTC.